These 16 T cell receptor beta chains were all obtained from the same sample, sequenced in a study of metastatic and nonmetastatic thyroid tumors. TCRdb re-called the PCR reads via MiXCR. The sample carries approximately 70,000 clones, 4% to 4.5% recorded once. No patient received treatment before thyroid surgery. Sequencing was performed on blood. These receptors originate from a female donor with papillary thyroid cancer or a benign thyroid nodule (not recorded which). Some clones in this sample may be carry-over from other donors' samples.

Many counts were recorded for this clone. The chain carries TRBV20-1 and TRBJ2-3, with D unresolved. There are 14 residues in the CDR3. CDR1 and CDR2 from the germline V gene are DFQATT and SNEGSKA (reference sequence). V was pared by 6 bases and J by 4 bases, with 17 bases between. For the CDR3, the DNA is TGCAGTGCCGGCCCACCGGGTGGGGCAGATACGCAGTATTTT. Its translation is CSAGPPGGADTQYF.

This clone was observed at least ten times. This chain links TRBV12-3 or TRBV12-4 with TRBJ2-7, with TRBD1 matching over 9 bases. The CDR3 totals 14 residues. V trimming: 5 bases; J trimming: 2 bases; junction bases outside the gene matches: 4. The CDR3: CASSPGQGTYEQYF. The CDR3 coding sequence is TGTGCCAGCAGTCCAGGACAGGGGACCTACGAGCAGTACTTC.

The chain carries TRBV5-1 and TRBJ1-2; 8 nucleotides line up with TRBD1. V trimming: 2 bases; J trimming: 3 bases; junction bases outside the gene matches: 6. The CDR3 runs to 15 residues. The germline CDR1 and CDR2 sequences are SGHRS and YFSETQ. The CDR3 here is CASSFYRGSDYGYTF. CDR3 bases: TGCGCCAGCAGCTTTTACAGGGGGTCGGACTATGGCTACACCTTC.

This clone was counted a few times. The same CDR3 can be traced to other DNA sequences in this sample. This rearrangement joins TRBV12-3 or TRBV12-4 to TRBJ1-2, with unresolved D. The CDR3 covers 12 residues. The V end lost 2 bases, the J end lost 5 bases, and 6 bases lay between the germline ends. In DNA, the CDR3 is TGTGCCAGCAGTTTATCGAGGTATGGCTACACCTTC. This translates into CASSLSRYGYTF.

The chain couples TRBV15 to TRBJ2-2; 10 positions match TRBD1. Germline V gene sequence: CDR1 LNHNV, CDR2 YYDKDF (reference sequence). V lost 2 bases to trimming and J lost 5 bases; unmatched junction nucleotides: 8. This CDR3 is built from 17 residues. CDR3 DNA: TGTGCCACCAGCAGATCAGACAGGGGGCTTAAGACCGGGGAGCTGTTTTTT. Its protein is CATSRSDRGLKTGELFF.

This clone has just a few counts. This may arise from a read error, as a much more abundant clone is one base away. V gene TRBV20-1 combines with J gene TRBJ2-5; D remains ambiguous. V gave up 6 bases and J gave up 3 bases, with 11 bases separating them. Germline V gene lookup returns CDR1 DFQATT and CDR2 SNEGSKA (reference sequence). This CDR3 spans 12 amino acids. The CDR3 DNA follows: TGCAGTGCGCGGACCTTCAAAGAGACCCAGTACTTC. Protein: CSARTFKETQYF.

This clone was counted between two and nine times. The V gene is TRBV3-1, the J gene TRBJ2-3; TRBD1 matches 8 bases. CDR3 length equals 15 residues. V lost 6 bases and J lost 0; bases outside the gene matches: 5. Looked up from germline, CDR1 is LGHDT and CDR2 is YNNKEL (reference sequence). The CDR3 DNA follows: TGTGCCAGCAGTTGGGACAGGTCTAGCACAGATACGCAGTATTTT. Amino acids: CASSWDRSSTDTQYF.

This clone was detected ten times or more. The chain links TRBV9 to TRBJ2-3; TRBD2 aligns across 9 bases. The CDR3 length is 15 residues. V dropped 2 bases and J dropped 4; count of bases not matched to a gene: 5. Germline CDR1 and CDR2: SGDLS and YYNGEE. The CDR3 sequence: CASSVREGHADTQYF. The DNA of the CDR3 is TGTGCCAGCAGCGTGCGGGAGGGCCACGCAGATACGCAGTATTTT.

V is TRBV19 and J is TRBJ1-4; possibly TRBD1 for D (5 bases). Trimming took 7 bases from V and 4 from J, leaving 16 bases between them. This CDR3 region has 15 residues. Germline V CDR1 and CDR2: LNHDA, SQIVND (reference sequence). The CDR3 bases are TGTGCCAGTACGGAGCCCTGGGGCCTTAATGAAAAACTGTTTTTT. Encoded protein: CASTEPWGLNEKLFF.

This clone has more than one count but fewer than ten. Since a much larger clone is just one base distant, this may be a read error. This sequence joins TRBV7-9 and TRBJ2-3; the D gene is possibly TRBD1 (5 bases). CDR1 and CDR2 from the germline V gene are SEHNR and FQNEAQ (reference sequence). The CDR3 has 11 amino acids. Trimming left V 8 bases short and J 11 bases short, with 14 bases between. The CDR3 loop is CASARQNKQYF. The CDR3 DNA reads as TGTGCCAGCGCCCGACAGAATAAGCAGTATTTT.

This clone was seen at least ten times. The chain recombines TRBV19 with TRBJ2-5; TRBD2 aligns across 8 bases. V trimming: 3 bases; J trimming: 5 bases; junction bases outside the gene matches: 11. The germline CDR1 and CDR2 sequences are LNHDA and SQIVND (reference sequence). The CDR3 contains 16 residues. The CDR3 spells CASSIFHSGGFETQYF. The CDR3 DNA sequence: TGTGCCAGTAGTATTTTCCATTCGGGAGGGTTCGAGACCCAGTACTTC.

A remark on this clone: With a much larger clone just one base away, this may be a read error. This chain uses TRBV29-1 with TRBJ2-2; a weak D match, TRBD2 (5 bases). The germline V gene encodes CDR1 SQVTM and CDR2 ANQGSEA. The CDR3 runs 20 residues. Trimming stripped 6 bases from V and 1 base from J, with 30 bases between. CDR3 residues: CSVYPLNPAIGIQNTGELFF. Here the CDR3 DNA reads TGCAGCGTATACCCGCTAAATCCGGCTATCGGGATACAGAACACCGGGGAGCTGTTTTTT.

This clone came up many times. The V and J genes are TRBV9 and TRBJ1-6; D is unclear. The germline V gene encodes CDR1 SGDLS and CDR2 YYNGEE. The V gene lost 1 base and the J gene lost 6 bases, with 5 bases spanning the gap. There are 13 residues in the CDR3. CDR3 coding DNA: TGTGCCAGCAGCGTACAGAGTAATTCACCCCTCCACTTT. Translation: CASSVQSNSPLHF.

The J gene is TRBJ2-3, the V gene TRBV27; 7 bases align to TRBD2. Germline lookup yields CDR1 MNHEY and CDR2 SMNVEV (reference sequence). The CDR3 length is 15 residues. V gave up 3 bases and J gave up 4 bases; unmatched junction bases: 7. The CDR3: CASSFKAGDPDTQYF. CDR3 bases: TGTGCCAGCAGTTTCAAGGCGGGAGACCCAGATACGCAGTATTTT.

A few counts support this clone. V usage is TRBV12-3 or TRBV12-4 and J usage is TRBJ2-3; D may be TRBD1 or TRBD2 (6 bases each). Trimming stripped 6 bases from V and 0 bases from J, with 13 bases between. This CDR3 has 15 residues. CDR3 protein: CASRRGGGSTDTQYF. DNA for the CDR3: TGTGCCAGCAGAAGAGGAGGGGGTAGCACAGATACGCAGTATTTT.

This clone was seen ten or more times. The chain recombines TRBV5-1 with TRBJ2-1; the match to TRBD1 covers 10 bases. V was clipped by 3 bases and J by 7 bases; unmatched bases: 13. CDR1 is SGHRS and CDR2 is YFSETQ in the germline V gene. The CDR3 extends over 17 amino acids. CDR3 loop: CASSWYGTGELPNEQFF. CDR3 sequence (DNA): TGCGCCAGCAGCTGGTACGGGACAGGGGAGTTGCCTAATGAGCAGTTCTTC.